The present T cell receptor (beta chain) was sequenced within a study of cytomegalovirus exposure and HLA in healthy donors. The PCR made use of 60 Vbeta and 13 Jbeta primers. The table came from immunoSEQ multiplex PCR; TCRdb's copy has only in-frame clones and leaves some out. This sample carries 150,000 to 200,000 clones, approximately 71% of them seen once, and the ten largest clones take roughly 7.8%. Points on this clone: No antigen is known for it.

From germline, CDR1 is MNHNS and CDR2 SASEGT. V was pared by 4 bases and J by 4 bases, with 17 bases between. This CDR3 comprises 16 residues. Study-wide points: V- and J-gene trimming in TCR beta was tied to a missense DCLRE1C variant by an analysis performed later. TCR beta V segments were, for the most part, productive about 87% or about 30% of the time in an earlier analysis.

Sequenced material: PBMCs. This receptor was taken from a woman aged 40 to 50 in good health and CMV-seropositive. The chain has TRBV6-1 and TRBJ1-5; the D gene is possibly TRBD1 (6 bases). CDR3 residues: CASSGEERGFNQPQHF. CDR3 nucleotide sequence: TGTGCCAGCAGTGGCGAGGAGAGGGGGTTTAATCAGCCCCAGCATTTT.